The present T cell receptor (beta chain) was sequenced within a study of T cell responses to AZD1222 COVID-19 vaccine. Between the trimmed V and J ends, which lost 5 bases and 6 bases, there was a span of 13 bases. Germline CDR1 reads SGHVS; CDR2 reads FQNEAQ. The CDR3 sequence is 13 residues long. Some clones are missing from TCRdb's copy, which holds only in-frame ones; the method was immunoSEQ multiplex PCR. The table records some 80,000 clones, roughly 88% of them present only once. The receptor was isolated from an adult who received the MenACWY meningococcal vaccine as a control. The chain recombines TRBV7-8 with TRBJ1-2, with no clear D. Sequencing used peripheral blood, obtained 28 days after the second dose of the MenACWY control vaccine. This CDR3 is CASSPSAQNGYTF. The CDR3, as DNA: TGTGCCAGCAGCCCCTCGGCACAGAATGGCTACACCTTC.